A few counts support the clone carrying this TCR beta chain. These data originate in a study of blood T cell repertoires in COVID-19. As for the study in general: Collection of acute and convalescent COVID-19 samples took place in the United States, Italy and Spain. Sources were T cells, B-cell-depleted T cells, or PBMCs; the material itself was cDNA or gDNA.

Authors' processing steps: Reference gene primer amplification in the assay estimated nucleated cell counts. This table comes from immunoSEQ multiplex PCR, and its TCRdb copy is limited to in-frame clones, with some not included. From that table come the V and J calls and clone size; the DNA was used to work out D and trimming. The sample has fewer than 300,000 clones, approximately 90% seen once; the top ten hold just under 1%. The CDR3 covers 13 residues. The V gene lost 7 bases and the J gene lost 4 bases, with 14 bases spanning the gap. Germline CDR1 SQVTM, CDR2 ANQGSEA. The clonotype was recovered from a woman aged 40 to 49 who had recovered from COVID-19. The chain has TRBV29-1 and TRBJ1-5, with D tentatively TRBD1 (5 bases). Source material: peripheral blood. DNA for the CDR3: TGCAGCGCCCTCTGGGGCGTTAATCAGCCCCAGCATTTT. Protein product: CSALWGVNQPQHF.